This T cell receptor beta chain was identified in a study of blood T cell repertoires in COVID-19. Sequencing was performed with immunoSEQ multiplex PCR; in TCRdb, only in-frame clones are kept and a portion is missing. The repertoire consists of around 70,000 clones, with more than 80% occurring once and the leading ten covering 20%. Germline V gene lookup returns CDR1 KGHSH and CDR2 LQKENI. Trimming pared 4 bases from V and 5 bases from J, leaving 11 bases between. The CDR3 is made up of 13 amino acids. The sequencing input was peripheral blood. The genes are TRBV18 and TRBJ2-5; D ambiguous. The TCR comes from a woman in her sixties or seventies with acute or convalescent COVID-19. The CDR3 here is CASSQGVGETQYF. In DNA, the CDR3 is TGTGCCAGCTCACAAGGCGTCGGGGAGACCCAGTACTTC.